This T cell receptor beta chain is drawn from a study of shared clonotypes between healthy human individuals. The CDR3 contains 11 residues. Trimming cost V 4 bases and J 4 bases, with 7 bases left between them. Looked up from germline, CDR1 is SQVTM and CDR2 is ANQGSEA. Concerning this clone itself: Other nucleotide sequences from this sample produce the same CDR3.

The repertoire was sequenced with immunoSEQ multiplex PCR; TCRdb's copy has only in-frame clones and lacks some. The sample holds 2,500,000 or so clones, 92% seen once. The receptor's source is a young man in good health. Some clones in this sample may be carry-over from other donors' samples. Sample: naive CD4+ T cells from PBMCs. Subset of the sample: CD45RA+ positively selected. The gene calls are TRBV29-1 and TRBJ2-5; tentative D call: TRBD2 (5 bases). CDR3 sequence (DNA): TGCAGCGTTGGGGAGCGAGAGACCCAGTACTTC. Translating gives CSVGERETQYF.